These T cell receptor beta chains were read from a single sample in a study of T-cell memory formation after mild COVID-19. TCRdb fed the 5' RACE reads into MiXCR, producing one record per CDR3 protein. The table has 300,000 to 400,000 distinct CDR3 sequences, 25% to 30% seen once. Sequenced input: PBMCs or a T cell subset sorted from them (not recorded which). These receptors were collected from an adult woman who had mild COVID-19 (a few samples of this study predate the infection). Cell type and time point are not known. The CDR3 runs from the conserved cysteine through the conserved F or W. D genes are given only for firm matches. The size of a clone is reported for some rows only, either as once, few or many, or as a class for expanded clones.

j_gene: TRBJ2-1; abundance: -; d_gene: TRBD2; v_gene: TRBV12-3/TRBV12-4; CDR3aa: CASSIAGGLTYNEQFF; CDR3nt: TGTGCCAGCAGCATAGCGGGGGGGCTGACCTACAATGAGCAGTTCTTC
j_gene: TRBJ2-1; abundance: -; d_gene: TRBD2; v_gene: TRBV6-2/TRBV6-3; CDR3aa: CASSRHSGSYNEQFF; CDR3nt: TGTGCCAGCAGTCGGCATAGCGGGAGTTACAATGAGCAGTTCTTC
j_gene: TRBJ2-7; abundance: many; d_gene: TRBD1; v_gene: TRBV30; CDR3aa: CAWSVQGALHEQYF; CDR3nt: TGTGCCTGGAGTGTACAGGGGGCGCTCCACGAGCAGTACTTC
j_gene: TRBJ2-1; abundance: few; d_gene: TRBD2; v_gene: TRBV3-1; CDR3aa: CASSHPGTSGGTLF; CDR3nt: TGTGCCAGCAGCCACCCCGGGACTAGCGGGGGGACCCTCTTC
j_gene: TRBJ2-7; abundance: -; d_gene: -; v_gene: TRBV11-2; CDR3aa: CASSLDLGDEQYF; CDR3nt: TGTGCCAGCAGCTTAGATCTGGGGGACGAGCAGTACTTC
j_gene: TRBJ2-1; abundance: -; d_gene: -; v_gene: TRBV7-9; CDR3aa: CASIPSPGLLHSSYNEQFF; CDR3nt: TGTGCCAGCATCCCGTCGCCGGGGCTACTTCACAGCTCCTACAATGAGCAGTTCTTC
j_gene: TRBJ2-2; abundance: -; d_gene: TRBD2; v_gene: TRBV20-1; CDR3aa: CSAPESGRDTGELFF; CDR3nt: TGCAGTGCTCCTGAGAGCGGGAGGGACACCGGGGAGCTGTTTTTT
j_gene: TRBJ1-5; abundance: few; d_gene: -; v_gene: TRBV20-1; CDR3aa: CSARRTDNQPQHF; CDR3nt: TGCAGTGCTAGGCGGACAGACAATCAGCCCCAGCATTTT
j_gene: TRBJ1-1; abundance: few; d_gene: -; v_gene: TRBV7-2; CDR3aa: CASALARDTEAFF; CDR3nt: TGTGCCAGCGCCCTCGCGCGGGACACTGAAGCTTTCTTT
j_gene: TRBJ2-1; abundance: few; d_gene: TRBD2; v_gene: TRBV15; CDR3aa: CATSGGLAGDPSSYNEQFF; CDR3nt: TGTGCCACCAGCGGTGGACTAGCGGGAGACCCCAGCTCCTACAATGAGCAGTTCTTC
j_gene: TRBJ2-1; abundance: -; d_gene: TRBD1; v_gene: TRBV3-1; CDR3aa: CASSQVDRGPYNEQFF; CDR3nt: TGTGCCAGCAGCCAAGTTGACAGGGGGCCATACAATGAGCAGTTCTTC
j_gene: TRBJ2-1; abundance: few; d_gene: -; v_gene: TRBV7-9; CDR3aa: CASSSMGVQGYNEQFF; CDR3nt: TGTGCCAGCAGCTCGATGGGAGTCCAGGGGTATAATGAGCAGTTCTTC
j_gene: TRBJ1-3; abundance: -; d_gene: -; v_gene: TRBV12-3/TRBV12-4; CDR3aa: CASSSIAGGNTIYF; CDR3nt: TGTGCCAGCAGTTCGATAGCCGGTGGAAACACCATATATTTT
j_gene: TRBJ2-7; abundance: -; d_gene: TRBD2; v_gene: TRBV6-2/TRBV6-3; CDR3aa: CASSLTSGSVSEQYF; CDR3nt: TGTGCCAGCAGTTTGACTAGCGGGAGTGTTTCCGAGCAGTACTTC
j_gene: TRBJ1-1; abundance: few; d_gene: -; v_gene: TRBV6-6; CDR3aa: CASMREGTEAFF; CDR3nt: TGTGCCAGCATGAGGGAGGGCACTGAAGCTTTCTTT
j_gene: TRBJ2-1; abundance: -; d_gene: -; v_gene: TRBV20-1; CDR3aa: CSAPLRDNYNEQFF; CDR3nt: TGCAGTGCCCCCCTCCGGGACAACTACAATGAGCAGTTCTTC
j_gene: TRBJ1-1; abundance: -; d_gene: -; v_gene: TRBV12-3/TRBV12-4; CDR3aa: CASSQSAVGDTEAFF; CDR3nt: TGTGCCAGCAGCCAATCTGCTGTGGGCGACACTGAAGCTTTCTTT
j_gene: TRBJ2-1; abundance: -; d_gene: TRBD2; v_gene: TRBV20-1; CDR3aa: CSARIAGGPYEQFF; CDR3nt: TGCAGTGCTAGAATAGCGGGAGGGCCCTATGAGCAGTTCTTC
j_gene: TRBJ2-3; abundance: few; d_gene: TRBD1; v_gene: TRBV6-1; CDR3aa: CASSQGVDTDTQYF; CDR3nt: TGTGCCAGCAGCCAGGGGGTCGACACAGATACGCAGTATTTT
j_gene: TRBJ2-1; abundance: -; d_gene: TRBD2; v_gene: TRBV7-3; CDR3aa: CASSFGRSGVYNEQFF; CDR3nt: TGTGCCAGCAGCTTTGGTCGTAGCGGGGTCTACAATGAGCAGTTCTTC
j_gene: TRBJ1-1; abundance: -; d_gene: -; v_gene: TRBV30; CDR3aa: CAWSQRMNTEAFF; CDR3nt: TGTGCCTGGAGTCAGCGAATGAACACTGAAGCTTTCTTT
j_gene: TRBJ1-2; abundance: -; d_gene: -; v_gene: TRBV7-8; CDR3aa: CASSFQQRQANYGYTF; CDR3nt: TGTGCCAGCAGCTTCCAACAGAGACAGGCTAACTATGGCTACACCTTC
j_gene: TRBJ1-1; abundance: few; d_gene: -; v_gene: TRBV5-1; CDR3aa: CASSLAVAGGGNTEAFF; CDR3nt: TGCGCCAGCAGCTTGGCCGTTGCAGGTGGAGGGAACACTGAAGCTTTCTTT
j_gene: TRBJ2-1; abundance: -; d_gene: TRBD2; v_gene: TRBV20-1; CDR3aa: CSARGQAGGYNEQFF; CDR3nt: TGCAGTGCTAGAGGGCAAGCGGGAGGTTACAATGAGCAGTTCTTC
j_gene: TRBJ2-3; abundance: -; d_gene: TRBD2; v_gene: TRBV9; CDR3aa: CASSWGGLAASRTDTQYF; CDR3nt: TGTGCCAGCAGCTGGGGGGGACTAGCGGCATCCCGCACAGATACGCAGTATTTT
j_gene: TRBJ2-3; abundance: -; d_gene: -; v_gene: TRBV12-3/TRBV12-4; CDR3aa: CASTTAAGNTDTQYF; CDR3nt: TGTGCCAGCACGACCGCGGCGGGAAACACAGATACGCAGTATTTT
j_gene: TRBJ2-1; abundance: few; d_gene: -; v_gene: TRBV2; CDR3aa: CASSALLGDNEQFF; CDR3nt: TGTGCCAGCAGTGCCCTACTAGGCGACAATGAGCAGTTCTTC
j_gene: TRBJ2-7; abundance: -; d_gene: -; v_gene: TRBV15; CDR3aa: CATSRGLAYEQYF; CDR3nt: TGTGCCACCAGCAGGGGCTTAGCCTACGAGCAGTACTTC
j_gene: TRBJ1-6; abundance: -; d_gene: -; v_gene: TRBV7-8; CDR3aa: CASSLGGGRTLHF; CDR3nt: TGTGCCAGCAGCTTAGGTGGGGGGAGGACCCTCCACTTT
j_gene: TRBJ1-1; abundance: -; d_gene: TRBD1; v_gene: TRBV27; CDR3aa: CASSDRMNTEAFF; CDR3nt: TGTGCCAGCTCGGACAGGATGAACACTGAAGCTTTCTTT
j_gene: TRBJ2-1; abundance: many; d_gene: TRBD2; v_gene: TRBV20-1; CDR3aa: CSARGSGGIYEQFF; CDR3nt: TGCAGTGCTAGAGGTAGCGGGGGTATCTATGAGCAGTTCTTC
j_gene: TRBJ2-2; abundance: many; d_gene: TRBD1; v_gene: TRBV27; CDR3aa: CASRRQGAGELFF; CDR3nt: TGTGCCAGCAGGAGACAGGGGGCCGGGGAGCTGTTTTTT
j_gene: TRBJ2-1; abundance: -; d_gene: -; v_gene: TRBV9; CDR3aa: CASSAGLLSSYNEQFF; CDR3nt: TGTGCCAGCAGCGCCGGACTCCTCAGCTCCTACAATGAGCAGTTCTTC
j_gene: TRBJ2-3; abundance: -; d_gene: -; v_gene: TRBV27; CDR3aa: CASGAGQVVTPSTDTQYF; CDR3nt: TGTGCCAGCGGGGCGGGGCAGGTCGTTACCCCTAGCACAGATACGCAGTATTTT
j_gene: TRBJ2-7; abundance: -; d_gene: -; v_gene: TRBV7-9; CDR3aa: CASSPSEGNYEQYF; CDR3nt: TGTGCCAGCAGCCCCTCGGAAGGGAACTACGAGCAGTACTTC
j_gene: TRBJ2-1; abundance: few; d_gene: TRBD1; v_gene: TRBV7-2; CDR3aa: CASSTGQGAGDEQFF; CDR3nt: TGTGCCAGCAGCACCGGACAGGGGGCAGGGGATGAGCAGTTCTTC
j_gene: TRBJ1-1; abundance: -; d_gene: TRBD1; v_gene: TRBV29-1; CDR3aa: CSVDSRGDTEAFF; CDR3nt: TGCAGCGTTGATTCCAGGGGGGACACTGAAGCTTTCTTT
j_gene: TRBJ1-1; abundance: -; d_gene: -; v_gene: TRBV3-1; CDR3aa: CASSLTGQSTEAFF; CDR3nt: TGTGCCAGCAGCCTTACAGGTCAGAGCACTGAAGCTTTCTTT
j_gene: TRBJ2-5; abundance: -; d_gene: TRBD1; v_gene: TRBV12-3/TRBV12-4; CDR3aa: CASSSSGTGSQETQYF; CDR3nt: TGTGCCAGCAGTTCCTCCGGGACAGGGTCCCAAGAGACCCAGTACTTC
j_gene: TRBJ2-5; abundance: -; d_gene: TRBD1; v_gene: TRBV12-3/TRBV12-4; CDR3aa: CASSLGDRVETQYF; CDR3nt: TGTGCCAGCAGTTTAGGAGACAGGGTCGAGACCCAGTACTTC
j_gene: TRBJ2-5; abundance: few; d_gene: -; v_gene: TRBV5-1; CDR3aa: CASRPTGAVQETQYF; CDR3nt: TGCGCCAGCAGACCAACCGGGGCGGTCCAAGAGACCCAGTACTTC
j_gene: TRBJ2-7; abundance: few; d_gene: TRBD2; v_gene: TRBV10-3; CDR3aa: CAISVAGGRLSYEQYF; CDR3nt: TGTGCCATCAGCGTCGCGGGGGGGCGGCTCTCCTACGAGCAGTACTTC
j_gene: TRBJ2-1; abundance: many; d_gene: -; v_gene: TRBV5-1; CDR3aa: CASSSSSGGWYNEQFF; CDR3nt: TGCGCCAGCAGCTCGAGTAGCGGAGGTTGGTACAATGAGCAGTTCTTC
j_gene: TRBJ2-2; abundance: -; d_gene: TRBD2; v_gene: TRBV5-5; CDR3aa: CASSWGAPLAGATGELFF; CDR3nt: TGTGCCAGCAGTTGGGGAGCACCCCTAGCGGGGGCAACCGGGGAGCTGTTTTTT
j_gene: TRBJ2-7; abundance: few; d_gene: -; v_gene: TRBV5-1; CDR3aa: CASSSVGAYEQYF; CDR3nt: TGCGCCAGCAGCTCGGTTGGGGCCTACGAGCAGTACTTC
j_gene: TRBJ2-7; abundance: -; d_gene: TRBD2; v_gene: TRBV4-3; CDR3aa: CASSLLMGAGESYEQYF; CDR3nt: TGCGCCAGCAGCCTACTGATGGGAGCGGGAGAATCCTACGAGCAGTACTTC
j_gene: TRBJ2-7; abundance: -; d_gene: -; v_gene: TRBV18; CDR3aa: CASSPPSLLEQYF; CDR3nt: TGTGCCAGCTCACCACCTTCCCTTCTCGAGCAGTACTTC
j_gene: TRBJ2-7; abundance: -; d_gene: -; v_gene: TRBV5-6; CDR3aa: CASSLPNFYEQYF; CDR3nt: TGTGCCAGCAGCCTGCCCAATTTCTACGAGCAGTACTTC
j_gene: TRBJ2-1; abundance: -; d_gene: -; v_gene: TRBV4-3; CDR3aa: CASSQDSREYNEQFF; CDR3nt: TGCGCCAGCAGCCAAGATTCAAGGGAGTACAATGAGCAGTTCTTC
j_gene: TRBJ1-1; abundance: few; d_gene: -; v_gene: TRBV6-5; CDR3aa: CASSYPTGEAFF; CDR3nt: TGTGCCAGCAGTTACCCAACAGGGGAAGCTTTCTTT
j_gene: TRBJ2-7; abundance: few; d_gene: -; v_gene: TRBV10-3; CDR3aa: CAISEQNYEQYF; CDR3nt: TGTGCCATCAGTGAACAGAACTACGAGCAGTACTTC